Below are 9 T cell receptor beta chains sequenced from a single sample in a study of cytomegalovirus exposure and HLA in healthy donors. In the PCR, 60 Vbeta and 13 Jbeta primers were used. The method was immunoSEQ multiplex PCR; TCRdb's version includes in-frame clones alone and lacks a portion of them. The sample lists some 150,000 clones; 65% to 75% were seen once. Sequences were obtained from PBMCs. The receptor set was obtained from a man in his late teens or twenties in good health and CMV-seronegative.

The CDR3 DNA is TGTGCCTGGAGACTAGCGGGGGGGCCAGATACGCAGTATTTT. This encodes CAWRLAGGPDTQYF. The V gene is TRBV30, the J gene TRBJ2-3; 13 bases map to TRBD2. The trim removed 3 bases at V and 4 bases at J, leaving 1 base unmatched. Germline V gene data show CDR1 as GTSNPN and CDR2 as SVGIG (reference sequence). The CDR3 extends over 14 amino acids.

V usage is TRBV10-3 and J usage is TRBJ2-3; perhaps TRBD2 as D (6 bases). The germline V and J ends were trimmed by 0 bases and 6 bases, with 7 bases remaining between them. The CDR3 is made up of 13 amino acids. Per the germline V gene, CDR1 is ENHRY and CDR2 is SYGVKD. Written as DNA, the CDR3 is TGTGCCATCAGTGAGTCGGGAGGTGATACGCAGTATTTT. Protein sequence: CAISESGGDTQYF.

This clone was observed a few times. The V gene is TRBV6-1, the J gene TRBJ2-7; 9 nucleotides agree with TRBD1. V was pared by 6 bases and J by 1 base, with 7 bases of the junction left unmatched. Per germline, CDR1 MNHNS and CDR2 SASEGT. This CDR3 comprises 15 residues. In DNA form, the CDR3 reads TGTGCCAGCAGCTCGGGACAGGGCGCTTCCTACGAGCAGTACGTC. It specifies CASSSGQGASYEQYV.

The V and J genes are TRBV5-1 and TRBJ1-3; D call uncertain. The CDR3 is 15 amino acids. CDR1 and CDR2 (germline): SGHRS, YFSETQ. The V and J ends lost 4 bases and 0 bases respectively, with 11 bases between them. CDR3 protein: CASSLGGLSGNTIYF. The CDR3 DNA reads TGCGCCAGCAGCCTAGGAGGACTCTCTGGAAACACCATATATTTT.

Points on this clone: Germline and junction disagree at one end, which may indicate a read error. The rearrangement uses TRBV9 and TRBJ2-6, with a weak D call TRBD1 (5 bases). The V gene's germline CDR1 is SGDLS and CDR2 YYNGEE. The CDR3 is made up of 14 amino acids. The CDR3 protein is CASSTRPGANGLTF. The CDR3 DNA is TGTGCCAGCAGCACCCGCCCTGGGGCCAACGGCCTGACTTTC.

The V call is TRBV5-1, the J call TRBJ2-1, with 7 bases matching TRBD1. This CDR3 is 15 amino acids long. With 1 base clipped from V and 5 bases from J, the junction kept 6 bases outside the gene matches. From germline, CDR1 is SGHRS and CDR2 YFSETQ. Here the CDR3 reads CASSLTGAANNEQFF. CDR3 sequence (DNA): TGCGCCAGCAGCTTGACAGGGGCGGCTAACAATGAGCAGTTCTTC. The full variable domain, with the rest looked up from reference TRBV5-1 and TRBJ2-1, is KAGVTQTPRYLIKTRGQQVTLSCSPISGHRSVSWYQQTPGQGLQFLFEYFSETQRNKGNFPGRFSGRQFSNSRSEMNVSTLELGDSALYLCASSLTGAANNEQFFGPGTRLTVL.

The chain combines TRBV5-1 with TRBJ1-5; D is perhaps TRBD1 (5 bases). This CDR3 spans 15 amino acids. V shed 4 bases and J shed 3 bases, with 14 bases lying between them. The V gene's germline CDR1 is SGHRS and CDR2 YFSETQ. CDR3 nucleotide sequence: TGCGCCAGCAGCCCCATGGCAGGGTCCAATCAGCCCCAGCATTTT. Its translation is CASSPMAGSNQPQHF.

V and J are TRBV2 and TRBJ2-1; 8 bases match TRBD1. With V trimmed by 7 bases and J by 2 bases, 7 bases remained unmatched. Per germline, CDR1 SNHLY and CDR2 FYNNEI. The CDR3 length is 15 residues. The CDR3 loop reads CASTPGQGTYNEQFF. CDR3 bases: TGTGCCAGCACCCCCGGACAGGGTACCTACAATGAGCAGTTCTTC. The full variable domain, completed using reference TRBV2 and TRBJ2-1, is EPEVTQTPSHQVTQMGQEVILRCVPISNHLYFYWYRQILGQKVEFLVSFYNNEISEKSEIFDDQFSVERPDGSNFTLKIRSTKLEDSAMYFCASTPGQGTYNEQFFGPGTRLTVL.

The table lists this clone with a few counts. V and J are TRBV29-1 and TRBJ1-4, with 7 bases identical to TRBD1. Germline-derived CDR1 and CDR2 are SQVTM and ANQGSEA. Unmatched junction bases numbered 5, after V lost 7 bases and J lost 0 bases. The CDR3 is made up of 14 amino acids. CDR3 nucleotide sequence: TGCAGCGGCTTGGGACAGTCAACTAATGAAAAACTGTTTTTT. Translation gives CSGLGQSTNEKLFF.